This T cell receptor (beta chain) was obtained from a study of T cells in Graves' hyperthyroidism and ophthalmopathy. Study-level information: Peripheral blood was acquired at first diagnosis, ahead of any therapy whatsoever. Whole-study findings and limits: Blood also held most thyroid clonotypes expanded beyond 0.001.

Amplification of TCR beta CDR3 regions used RNA as the template. Using the HTBI primer set, a first-round RT-PCR was run on the TCR CDR3. TCRdb processed the multiplex PCR reads anew with MiXCR; each CDR3 protein has one entry. The table has about 290,000 distinct CDR3 sequences, roughly an eighth seen once; the top ten hold 7.9%. Graves' hyperthyroidism is called stable when ophthalmopathy does not progress within 18 months. Diagnosing involved the use of clinical symptoms, serum thyroxine and TRAb, thyroid ultrasound and orbital computed tomography. The CDR3 is 15 amino acids. The V gene's germline CDR1 is GTSNPN and CDR2 SVGIG (reference sequence). V was cut by 1 base and J by 3 bases, with 13 bases left in between. This clonotype appeared many times. The target antigen is unknown.

Sequencing was done on a sample of blood. This TCR was sampled from a woman between 35 and 50 years old with Graves' hyperthyroidism. This chain links TRBV30 with TRBJ2-1; D tentatively fits TRBD1 or TRBD2 (5 bases each). CDR3 in DNA: TGTGCCTGGAGTGGGGACCTTCCGGGCTACAATGAGCAGTTCTTC. This gives the protein CAWSGDLPGYNEQFF.